One and the same sample provided the 4 T cell receptor beta chains below, sequenced in a study of shared clonotypes between healthy human individuals. Here immunoSEQ multiplex PCR was the method, and the copy in TCRdb shows in-frame clones only, minus some. The table has about 640,000 clones, more than 70% seen once. Sequencing was carried out using memory CD4+ T cells sorted from blood. As for subset: CD45RA-negative fraction. The receptors were gathered from a young woman in good health.

The rearrangement links TRBV28 to TRBJ2-1; no clear D. V was cut by 6 bases and J by 6 bases, with 18 bases left in between. Germline V CDR1 and CDR2: MDHEN, SYDVKM. The CDR3 extends over 15 amino acids. CDR3 bases: TGTGCCAGCAGCCAATTCTCCCTCGGTTCCAATGAGCAGTTCTTC. This translates into CASSQFSLGSNEQFF. The complete variable domain, with remaining parts taken from reference TRBV28 and TRBJ2-1, reads DVKVTQSSRYLVKRTGEKVFLECVQDMDHENMFWYRQDPGLGLRLIYFSYDVKMKEKGDIPEGYSVSREKKERFSLILESASTNQTSMYLCASSQFSLGSNEQFFGPGTRLTVL.

The chain joins TRBV5-4 to TRBJ2-7; no clear D gene. Germline-derived CDR1 and CDR2 are SGHNT and YYREEE (reference sequence). V was trimmed by 3 bases and J by 6 bases, leaving 16 bases between them. This CDR3 contains 14 residues. CDR3 bases: TGTGCCAGCAGCTCGCTGACCCGGCCGGCCGAGCAGTACTTC. It is translated as CASSSLTRPAEQYF.

This rearrangement joins TRBV5-6 to TRBJ2-1, with TRBD1 as a possible D gene (5 bases). This CDR3 region has 12 residues. Germline V CDR1 and CDR2: SGHDT, YYEEEE. The V end lost 4 bases, the J end lost 15 bases, and 17 bases lay between the germline ends. The CDR3 DNA follows: TGTGCCAGCAGCCAAAGAACAGGCCCGAGGTTCTTC. Translated: CASSQRTGPRFF.

The chain carries TRBV12-2 and TRBJ1-4; the table calls TRBD1, which could not be checked here. TRBV12-2 is a pseudogene locus. The CDR3 runs 15 residues. CDR3 nucleotides: TGTGCAAGTCGCAACGGACAGGGAACTAATGAAAAACTGTTTTTT. It encodes CASRNGQGTNEKLFF.